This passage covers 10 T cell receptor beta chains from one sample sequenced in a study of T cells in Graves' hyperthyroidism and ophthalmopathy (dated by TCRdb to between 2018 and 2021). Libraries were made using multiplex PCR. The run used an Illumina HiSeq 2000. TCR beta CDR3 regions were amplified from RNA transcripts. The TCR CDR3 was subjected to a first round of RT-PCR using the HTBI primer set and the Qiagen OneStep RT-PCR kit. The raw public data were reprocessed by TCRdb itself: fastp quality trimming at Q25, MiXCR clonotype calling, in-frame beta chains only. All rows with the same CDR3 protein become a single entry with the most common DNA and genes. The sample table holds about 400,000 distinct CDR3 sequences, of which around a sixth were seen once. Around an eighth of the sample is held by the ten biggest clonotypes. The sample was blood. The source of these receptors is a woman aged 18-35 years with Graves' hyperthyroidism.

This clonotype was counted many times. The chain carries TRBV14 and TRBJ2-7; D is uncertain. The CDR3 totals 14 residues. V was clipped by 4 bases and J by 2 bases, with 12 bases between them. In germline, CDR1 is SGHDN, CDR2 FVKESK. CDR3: CASSPRNTAYEQYF. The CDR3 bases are TGTGCCAGCAGCCCGAGGAACACCGCCTACGAGCAGTACTTC.

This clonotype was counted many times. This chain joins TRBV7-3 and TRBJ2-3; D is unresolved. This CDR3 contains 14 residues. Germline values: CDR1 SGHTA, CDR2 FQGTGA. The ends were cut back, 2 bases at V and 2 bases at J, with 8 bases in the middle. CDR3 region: CASSLAHHTDTQYF. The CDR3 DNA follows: TGTGCCAGCAGCTTAGCCCACCACACAGATACGCAGTATTTT. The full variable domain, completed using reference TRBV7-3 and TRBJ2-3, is GAGVSQTPSNKVTEKGKYVELRCDPISGHTALYWYRQSLGQGPEFLIYFQGTGAADDSGLPNDRFFAVRPEGSVSTLKIQRTERGDSAVYLCASSLAHHTDTQYFGPGTRLTVL.

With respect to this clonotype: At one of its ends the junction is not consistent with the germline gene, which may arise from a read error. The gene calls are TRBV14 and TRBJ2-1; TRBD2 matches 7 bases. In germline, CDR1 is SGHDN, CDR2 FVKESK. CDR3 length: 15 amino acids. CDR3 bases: TGTGCCAGCGGCCAGTTGGGAGGGCCAGCGGATGAGCAGTTCTTC. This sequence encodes CASGQLGGPADEQFF.

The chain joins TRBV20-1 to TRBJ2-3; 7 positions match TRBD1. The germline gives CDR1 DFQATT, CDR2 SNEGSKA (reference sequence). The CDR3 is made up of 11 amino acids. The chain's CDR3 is CSTGYTDTQYF. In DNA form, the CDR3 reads TGCTCGACAGGGTACACAGATACGCAGTATTTT.

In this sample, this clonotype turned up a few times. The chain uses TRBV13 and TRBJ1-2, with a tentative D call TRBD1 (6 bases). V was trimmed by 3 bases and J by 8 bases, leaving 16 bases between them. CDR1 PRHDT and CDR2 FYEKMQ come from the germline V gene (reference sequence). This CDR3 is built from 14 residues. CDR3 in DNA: TGTGCCAGCAGCTTGGGCCGGGGGGCGGACGGCTACACCTTC. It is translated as CASSLGRGADGYTF.

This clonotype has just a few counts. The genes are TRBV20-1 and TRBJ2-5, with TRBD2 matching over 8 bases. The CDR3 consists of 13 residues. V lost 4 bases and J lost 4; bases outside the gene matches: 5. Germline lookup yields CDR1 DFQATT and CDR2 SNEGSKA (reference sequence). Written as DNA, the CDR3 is TGCAGTGCTAATGGCGGGGGGCGAGAGACCCAGTACTTC. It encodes CSANGGGRETQYF.

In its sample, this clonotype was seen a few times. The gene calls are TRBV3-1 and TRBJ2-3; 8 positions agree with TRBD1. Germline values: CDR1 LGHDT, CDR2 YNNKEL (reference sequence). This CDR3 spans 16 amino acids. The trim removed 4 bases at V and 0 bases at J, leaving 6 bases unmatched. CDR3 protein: CASSPGQGMSTDTQYF. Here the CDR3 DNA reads TGTGCCAGCAGCCCCGGACAGGGTATGAGCACAGATACGCAGTATTTT.

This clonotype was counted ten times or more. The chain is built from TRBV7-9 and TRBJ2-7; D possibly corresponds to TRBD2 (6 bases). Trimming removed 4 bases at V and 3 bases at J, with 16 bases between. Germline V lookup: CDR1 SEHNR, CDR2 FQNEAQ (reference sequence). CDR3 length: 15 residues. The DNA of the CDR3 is TGTGCCAGCAGCTGGGGGGACGGTGGGCACTACGAGCAGTACTTC. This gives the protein CASSWGDGGHYEQYF. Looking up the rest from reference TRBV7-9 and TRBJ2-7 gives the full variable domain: DTGVSQNPRHKITKRGQNVTFRCDPISEHNRLYWYRQTLGQGPEFLTYFQNEAQLEKSRLLSDRFSAERPKGSFSTLEIQRTEQGDSAMYLCASSWGDGGHYEQYFGPGTRLTVT.

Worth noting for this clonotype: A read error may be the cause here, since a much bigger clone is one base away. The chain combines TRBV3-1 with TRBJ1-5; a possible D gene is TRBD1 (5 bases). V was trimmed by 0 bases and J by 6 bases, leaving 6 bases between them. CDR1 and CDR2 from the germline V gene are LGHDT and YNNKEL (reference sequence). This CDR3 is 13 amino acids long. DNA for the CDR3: TGTGCCAGCAGCCAAGATGGGGCTCAGCCCCAGCATTTT. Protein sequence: CASSQDGAQPQHF.

This CDR3 is CSARDRGGTNTGELFF. CDR3 DNA: TGCAGTGCTAGAGATCGGGGGGGGACGAACACCGGGGAGCTGTTTTTT. The genes are TRBV20-1 and TRBJ2-2; 8 nucleotides match TRBD2. CDR1 and CDR2 from the germline V gene are DFQATT and SNEGSKA (reference sequence). J gave up 0 bases and V 0 bases, and 3 bases lay outside the gene matches. This CDR3 has 16 residues.